The 7 T cell receptor beta chains presented below share a single source sample, sequenced in a study of T cells after yellow fever vaccination. TCRdb re-analysed the 5' RACE reads in MiXCR, keeping a single row per CDR3 protein. Of roughly 45,000 distinct CDR3 sequences in the sample, 6% to 7% are singletons; the top ten hold about 10%. Sequencing was performed on PBMCs, either bulk or a sorted T-cell subset (CD4+, CD8+, memory, or dextramer-sorted; not recorded which), taken 45 days after the yellow fever booster vaccination. The receptors come from a man aged 25-45 years who received the YFV17D yellow fever vaccine.

There are many counts of this clonotype. The V call is TRBV30, the J call TRBJ2-7; D call uncertain. The CDR3 extends over 12 amino acids. From germline, CDR1 is GTSNPN and CDR2 SVGIG (reference sequence). The V end lost 3 bases, the J end lost 5 bases, and 11 bases lay between the germline ends. CDR3 DNA sequence: TGTGCCTGGAGGGGGTGGTACGACGAGCAGTACTTC. Its translation: CAWRGWYDEQYF.

V usage is TRBV5-4 and J usage is TRBJ1-6, with unresolved D. Trimming took off 6 bases at V and 6 bases at J, with 16 bases between the two ends. There are 15 residues in the CDR3. Germline assignment: CDR1 SGHNT and CDR2 YYREEE (reference sequence). CDR3 sequence: CASTSNDLLNSPLHF. The CDR3 DNA is TGTGCCAGCACCTCGAACGACCTCCTTAATTCACCCCTCCACTTT.

This clonotype came up many times. This rearrangement joins TRBV2 to TRBJ1-1, with D tentatively TRBD1 (6 bases). The CDR3 totals 13 residues. V lost 6 bases and J 3 bases, leaving 11 bases between the germline ends. Germline V gene sequence: CDR1 SNHLY, CDR2 FYNNEI. In DNA form, the CDR3 reads TGTGCCAGCAGGGAGACAGGAGACACTGAAGCTTTCTTT. Translated, it gives CASRETGDTEAFF. Complete variable domain (other parts from reference TRBV2 and TRBJ1-1): EPEVTQTPSHQVTQMGQEVILRCVPISNHLYFYWYRQILGQKVEFLVSFYNNEISEKSEIFDDQFSVERPDGSNFTLKIRSTKLEDSAMYFCASRETGDTEAFFGQGTRLTVV.

A remark on this clonotype: A much larger clone is a single base away; this may be a read error. The V gene is TRBV27, the J gene TRBJ1-5; no definite D call. Looked up from germline, CDR1 is MNHEY and CDR2 is SMNVEV (reference sequence). The CDR3 loop spans 17 amino acids. The CDR3: CASRAGQSVRWDQLQHF. The DNA for the CDR3 is TGTGCCAGCCGTGCCGGGCAGTCAGTACGTTGGGATCAGCTCCAGCATTTT.

This clonotype showed up just a few times. The chain uses TRBV7-2 and TRBJ1-5, with D uncertain. The CDR3 length is 13 residues. The V gene's germline CDR1 is SGHTA and CDR2 FQGNSA. V dropped 3 bases and J dropped 7 bases, with 10 bases sitting between them. The CDR3 region has the DNA TGTGCCAGCAGCTTCAGCTTTAGGCAGCCCCAGCATTTT. Translation: CASSFSFRQPQHF.

This clonotype was observed a few times. The chain recombines TRBV27 with TRBJ1-1; 7 positions match TRBD1. CDR3 length: 14 amino acids. CDR1 MNHEY and CDR2 SMNVEV come from the germline V gene (reference sequence). V lost 5 bases and J lost 2; bases outside the gene matches: 5. CDR3 sequence: CASSPQGINTEAFF. The CDR3 nucleotides read TGTGCCAGCAGTCCACAGGGGATAAACACTGAAGCTTTCTTT.

This chain links TRBV24-1 with TRBJ2-7; TRBD2 agrees at 8 bases. CDR3 length: 19 residues. The germline CDR1 and CDR2 sequences are KGHDR and SFDVKD. With 2 bases clipped from V and 3 bases from J, the junction kept 17 bases outside the gene matches. Written as DNA, the CDR3 is TGTGCCACCAGTGATTCGGGAGGGAACCGGGGCCTGAGGTACTACGAGCAGTACTTC. Its protein is CATSDSGGNRGLRYYEQYF.